The 14 T cell receptor beta chains reported below all come from one sample, sequenced in a study of blood T cell repertoires in COVID-19. Using immunoSEQ multiplex PCR, the repertoire was profiled, and TCRdb retains in-frame clones only, with some absent. Altogether tens of thousands of clones are present, over 70% being singletons, with the ten largest covering 0.85% to 1.3%. The sequencing input was peripheral blood. These receptors were obtained from a human donor in a cohort sampled during active COVID-19.

The V call is TRBV28, the J call TRBJ2-7, with D maybe TRBD1 (5 bases). Trimming stripped 4 bases from V and 2 bases from J, with 12 bases between. The length of the CDR3 is 14 residues. From germline, CDR1 is MDHEN and CDR2 SYDVKM. Written as DNA, the CDR3 is TGTGCCAGCAGTTCTACAGGTCCCACCTACGAGCAGTACTTC. Translating gives CASSSTGPTYEQYF.

In this sample, this clone turned up a few times. The V gene is TRBV6-6, the J gene TRBJ2-5; D possibly corresponds to TRBD2 (7 bases). Trimming stripped 11 bases from V and 4 bases from J, with 14 bases between. Per germline, CDR1 MNHNY and CDR2 SVGAGI (reference sequence). CDR3 length: 12 amino acids. Here the CDR3 DNA reads TGTGCCGGGGGGGGCATGGGAGAGACCCAGTACTTC. It yields the protein CAGGGMGETQYF.

This chain joins TRBV7-3 and TRBJ2-1; 8 nucleotides agree with TRBD1. After removal of 8 bases from V and 6 bases from J, the junction contained 0 bases not matched to a gene. This CDR3 region has 11 residues. CDR1 and CDR2 (germline): SGHTA, FQGTGA. This chain's CDR3 is CASGQGNEQFF. The CDR3 coding sequence is TGTGCCAGCGGACAGGGCAATGAGCAGTTCTTC.

This sequence joins TRBV19 and TRBJ2-7; no clear D gene. Germline-derived CDR1 and CDR2 are LNHDA and SQIVND (reference sequence). With 7 bases removed from V and 5 bases from J, the gap between germline ends came to 18 bases. There are 14 residues in the CDR3. This CDR3 is CASTLGGASHEQYF. As DNA, the CDR3 is TGTGCCAGTACCCTGGGTGGAGCGAGTCACGAGCAGTACTTC.

The chain recombines TRBV18 with TRBJ2-7; possible D gene TRBD2, 5 bases. Looked up from germline, CDR1 is KGHSH and CDR2 is LQKENI. Trimming removed 5 bases from V and 0 bases from J, with 11 bases in between. The CDR3 runs to 14 residues. This CDR3 reads CASSTGRGSYEQYF. CDR3 sequence (DNA): TGTGCCAGCTCAACTGGACGGGGCTCCTACGAGCAGTACTTC.

The V gene is TRBV10-2, the J gene TRBJ2-2, with 12 bases aligning to TRBD2. This CDR3 region has 16 residues. V lost 3 bases, J lost 5 bases, and 4 bases stayed unmatched. Germline V CDR1 and CDR2: WSHSY, SAAADI. CDR3 region: CASSDWTSGKTGELFF. CDR3 DNA sequence: TGCGCCAGCAGTGACTGGACTAGCGGGAAAACCGGGGAGCTGTTTTTT.

This clone was seen just once. This chain joins TRBV18 and TRBJ2-7; no definite D call. The V gene lost 3 bases and the J gene lost 2 bases, with 11 bases spanning the gap. The germline CDR1 and CDR2 sequences are KGHSH and LQKENI. The CDR3 runs to 14 residues. The chain's CDR3 is CASSPGQNTYEQYF. The DNA for the CDR3 is TGTGCCAGCTCACCTGGGCAGAATACCTACGAGCAGTACTTC.

The gene calls are TRBV14 and TRBJ2-1, with D tentatively TRBD2 (5 bases). This CDR3 has 13 residues. CDR1 and CDR2 from the germline V gene are SGHDN and FVKESK. V lost 2 bases to trimming and J lost 6 bases, with 8 bases between them. The CDR3 DNA is TGTGCCAGCAGCCAACCTAGCAGCAATGAGCAGTTCTTC. Translated: CASSQPSSNEQFF.

The V and J genes are TRBV10-1 and TRBJ2-1; 12 nucleotides agree with TRBD2. The germline V gene encodes CDR1 WNHNN and CDR2 SYGVQD (reference sequence). J lost 10 bases, V lost 4 bases, and 8 bases had no gene match. The CDR3 consists of 15 residues. The chain's CDR3 is CASSALAGGPKEQFF. The CDR3 bases are TGCGCCAGCAGTGCACTAGCGGGAGGCCCTAAGGAGCAGTTCTTC.

The V gene is TRBV10-2, the J gene TRBJ2-7; tentative D call: TRBD2 (5 bases). The V gene's germline CDR1 is WSHSY and CDR2 SAAADI. This CDR3 has 15 residues. The germline V and J ends were trimmed by 0 bases and 7 bases, with 16 bases remaining between them. The CDR3 reads CASSESRVRNGEQYF. CDR3 DNA: TGCGCCAGCAGTGAGTCGAGGGTACGGAATGGGGAGCAGTACTTC.

The V and J genes are TRBV6-2 or TRBV6-3 and TRBJ2-1, with D perhaps matching TRBD1 (5 bases). This CDR3 comprises 14 residues. CDR1 and CDR2 from the germline V gene are MNHEY and SVGEGT. Trimming shortened V by 2 bases and J by 4 bases, and 9 bases separated the two germline ends. Here the CDR3 reads CASSYKGLYNEQFF. CDR3 DNA: TGTGCCAGCAGTTACAAGGGGCTATACAATGAGCAGTTCTTC.

V and J are TRBV19 and TRBJ2-7; 7 bases align to TRBD2. The length of the CDR3 is 14 residues. The trim removed 7 bases at V and 3 bases at J, leaving 9 bases unmatched. Germline V gives CDR1 LNHDA, CDR2 SQIVND (reference sequence). DNA for the CDR3: TGTGCCAGTACCCCGGGAGCGGGAAACTACGAGCAGTACTTC. Translated, it gives CASTPGAGNYEQYF.

The rearrangement joins TRBV11-2 to TRBJ2-1; a possible D gene is TRBD2 (5 bases). The length of the CDR3 is 13 residues. Trimming removed 4 bases from V and 9 bases from J, with 13 bases in between. The V gene's germline CDR1 is SGHAT and CDR2 FQNNGV. The CDR3 protein is CASSSALAGEQFF. CDR3 DNA sequence: TGTGCCAGCAGCTCGGCCCTGGCGGGTGAGCAGTTCTTC.

The V and J genes are TRBV11-2 and TRBJ2-1; TRBD2 agrees at 7 bases. The CDR3 loop spans 16 amino acids. The junction had 14 bases not matched to a gene; V was cut back by 7 bases and J by 5 bases. CDR1 and CDR2 (germline): SGHAT, FQNNGV. As DNA, the CDR3 is TGTGCCAGCACCCCTACCGGCGGGAGAGTCGACAATGAGCAGTTCTTC. Translating gives CASTPTGGRVDNEQFF.